This T cell receptor beta chain was observed in a study of control samples from healthy donors and cancer patients. CDR3 length equals 15 residues. Germline values: CDR1 SGHAT, CDR2 FQNNGV. V lost 0 bases and J lost 2, with 9 bases in between. Assay: immunoSEQ multiplex PCR; the TCRdb copy retains only in-frame clones and omits some. The data hold some 150,000 clones, with about 95% observed a single time. The sequencing sample was made of PBMCs. V is TRBV11-2 and J is TRBJ2-3, with TRBD2 as a possible D gene (5 bases). The TCR comes from a man aged 60-69 years with colorectal cancer. CDR3 amino acids: CASSLDGVNTDTQYF. In nucleotides, the CDR3 is TGTGCCAGCAGCTTAGACGGGGTGAACACAGATACGCAGTATTTT.